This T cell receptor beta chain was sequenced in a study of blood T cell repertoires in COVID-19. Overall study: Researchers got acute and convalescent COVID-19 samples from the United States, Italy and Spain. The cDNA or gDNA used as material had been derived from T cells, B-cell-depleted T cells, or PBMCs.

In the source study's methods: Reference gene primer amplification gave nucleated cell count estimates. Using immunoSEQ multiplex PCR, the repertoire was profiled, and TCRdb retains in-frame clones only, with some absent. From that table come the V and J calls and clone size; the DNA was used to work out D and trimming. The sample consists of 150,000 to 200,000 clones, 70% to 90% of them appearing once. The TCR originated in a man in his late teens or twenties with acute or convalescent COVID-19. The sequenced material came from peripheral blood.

CDR3 in amino acids: CSVDYVRGGETQYF. DNA of the CDR3: TGCAGCGTAGACTATGTCCGGGGAGGAGAGACCCAGTACTTC. This chain links TRBV29-1 with TRBJ2-5, with D possibly TRBD2 on 6 matching bases. The length of the CDR3 is 14 residues. Germline-derived CDR1 and CDR2 are SQVTM and ANQGSEA. Trimming removed 6 bases from V and 4 bases from J, with 18 bases in between.